Below, 32 T cell receptor beta chains from the same sample are listed, as sequenced in a study of blood T cells in healthy people across ages. Through a sample-barcoded 5' primer and a J-beta primer mix, a second PCR was run for about 6 to 11 cycles. TCRdb re-called the 5' RACE reads through MiXCR, storing one row per CDR3 protein. The data contain 850,000 to 1,300,000 distinct CDR3 sequences, over 35% of them singletons. Input material: blood. The receptor source for this set is a woman in her fifties or sixties in good health.

This CDR3 is CSARTGGPRWNYTF. The CDR3 region has the DNA TGCAGTGCTAGAACTGGGGGCCCCAGGTGGAACTACACCTTC. The chain joins TRBV20-1 to TRBJ1-2; weak D call: TRBD1 (6 bases). Germline lookup yields CDR1 DFQATT and CDR2 SNEGSKA (reference sequence). V was trimmed by 2 bases and J by 10 bases, leaving 20 bases between them. CDR3 length: 14 amino acids.

This rearrangement joins TRBV4-2 to TRBJ2-3; D gene unclear. Germline loops: CDR1 LGHNA, CDR2 YNFKEQ. Trimming shortened V by 0 bases and J by 0 bases, and 7 bases separated the two germline ends. The CDR3 extends over 15 amino acids. The CDR3 loop reads CASSQEAGSTDTQYF. The CDR3 DNA sequence: TGTGCCAGCAGCCAAGAGGCCGGGAGCACAGATACGCAGTATTTT.

V gene TRBV9 combines with J gene TRBJ1-1; D gene uncertain. This CDR3 is 16 amino acids long. V dropped 0 bases and J dropped 0 bases, with 12 bases sitting between them. Germline CDR1 and CDR2: SGDLS and YYNGEE. The DNA of the CDR3 is TGTGCCAGCAGCGTAGGATCAGACATCATGAACACTGAAGCTTTCTTT. It is translated as CASSVGSDIMNTEAFF.

This clonotype showed up many times. This rearrangement joins TRBV27 to TRBJ1-5; D may be TRBD1 (5 bases). V was trimmed by 5 bases and J by 2 bases, leaving 10 bases between them. The CDR3 is 14 amino acids. Germline lookup yields CDR1 MNHEY and CDR2 SMNVEV (reference sequence). The CDR3 here is CASSRGSRNQPQHF. The DNA of the CDR3 is TGTGCCAGCAGTCGGGGGTCGCGCAATCAGCCCCAGCATTTT.

CDR3 loop: CASSPRTGGNYEQYF. For the CDR3, the DNA is TGCGCCAGCAGCCCGAGGACAGGGGGTAACTACGAGCAGTACTTC. The chain is built from TRBV5-1 and TRBJ2-7, with 10 nucleotides matching TRBD1. V shed 4 bases and J 3 bases; nucleotides not matched to a gene: 7. This CDR3 comprises 15 residues. Germline V gene data show CDR1 as SGHRS and CDR2 as YFSETQ.

This clonotype was picked up many times. At one boundary the junction diverges from the germline segment, which might be a read error. The V call is TRBV7-8, the J call TRBJ2-7; no clear D. The CDR3 is 14 residues long. Germline V CDR1 and CDR2: SGHVS, FQNEAQ. As DNA, the CDR3 is TGTGCCAGCAGTTTAGGAACCAGCTCCTACGAGCAGTACTTC. It is translated as CASSLGTSSYEQYF.

The rearrangement links TRBV29-1 to TRBJ2-4; D is uncertain. The assigned J gene may be wrong: the sequence end matches TRBJ2-7 better. The CDR3 has 12 residues. Germline V CDR1 and CDR2: SQVTM, ANQGSEA. Written as DNA, the CDR3 is TGCAGCGTTGCCATAGGTACCTACGAGCAGTACTTC. Translation: CSVAIGTYEQYF.

CDR3 protein: CSARDLRGWRYEQYF. The CDR3 DNA is TGCAGTGCTAGAGATCTGAGGGGATGGAGATACGAGCAGTACTTC. J is TRBJ2-7 and V is TRBV20-1; D possibly uses TRBD1 or TRBD2 (5 bases each). Germline V gives CDR1 DFQATT, CDR2 SNEGSKA (reference sequence). Trimming shortened V by 0 bases and J by 4 bases, and 16 bases separated the two germline ends. CDR3 length: 15 residues.

This clonotype was found a few times. The V call is TRBV12-3 or TRBV12-4, the J call TRBJ2-1; TRBD2 matches at 7 bases. The CDR3 spans 12 residues. V shed 4 bases and J 10 bases; nucleotides not matched to a gene: 4. CDR3 amino acids: CASSSQAGEQFF. CDR3 DNA sequence: TGTGCCAGCAGTTCTCAAGCGGGAGAGCAGTTCTTC.

The chain employs TRBV11-2 and TRBJ2-3, with D possibly TRBD2 on 5 matching bases. Germline V lookup: CDR1 SGHAT, CDR2 FQNNGV. Trimming stripped 2 bases from V and 6 bases from J, with 12 bases between. This CDR3 has 14 residues. CDR3 sequence: CASSLPGSMDTQYF. The CDR3 nucleotides are TGTGCCAGCAGCTTACCGGGGTCCATGGATACGCAGTATTTT.

The V call is TRBV9, the J call TRBJ2-6; no definite D call. Trimming left V 3 bases short and J 0 bases short, with 19 bases between. Germline values: CDR1 SGDLS, CDR2 YYNGEE. The CDR3 has 19 amino acids. CDR3 residues: CASSADPGGPHSGANVLTF. The DNA of the CDR3 is TGTGCCAGCAGCGCGGACCCCGGCGGCCCTCACTCTGGGGCCAACGTCCTGACTTTC.

The chain combines TRBV5-1 with TRBJ2-1; the match to TRBD1 covers 8 bases. The germline CDR1 and CDR2 sequences are SGHRS and YFSETQ. The CDR3 loop spans 14 amino acids. The trim removed 3 bases at V and 10 bases at J, leaving 9 bases unmatched. The CDR3 region has the DNA TGCGCCAGCAGCTCTTCCGGGACAGGTTACGAGCAGTTCTTC. Translated, it gives CASSSSGTGYEQFF.

The chain links TRBV27 to TRBJ2-4, with D tentatively TRBD1 (6 bases). The end of the DNA is better explained by TRBJ2-5, so the J call may be wrong. The CDR3 is made up of 14 amino acids. Germline-derived CDR1 and CDR2 are MNHEY and SMNVEV (reference sequence). The CDR3 DNA is TGTGCCAGCAGCACTAAACAGGGATCAGAGACCCAGTACTTC. Amino acid sequence: CASSTKQGSETQYF.

The chain combines TRBV28 with TRBJ1-6; unclear D gene. The CDR3 runs to 13 residues. CDR1 and CDR2 from the germline V gene are MDHEN and SYDVKM. V gave up 0 bases and J gave up 7 bases, with 4 bases separating them. The CDR3 DNA reads TGTGCCAGCAGTTTATGGCCGAATTCACCCCTCCACTTT. Protein: CASSLWPNSPLHF. Full variable domain (missing parts from reference TRBV28 and TRBJ1-6): DVKVTQSSRYLVKRTGEKVFLECVQDMDHENMFWYRQDPGLGLRLIYFSYDVKMKEKGDIPEGYSVSREKKERFSLILESASTNQTSMYLCASSLWPNSPLHFGNGTRLTVT.

For this clonotype: A much more abundant neighbour one base away suggests this may be a read error. The genes are TRBV12-3 or TRBV12-4 and TRBJ2-3; TRBD2 matches at 8 bases. The CDR3 length is 14 residues. Losses at the gene ends were 6 bases for V and 4 bases for J; bases not matched to a gene: 6. This CDR3 reads CASSQGAGADTQYF. As DNA, the CDR3 is TGTGCCAGCAGCCAAGGAGCGGGGGCAGATACGCAGTATTTT.

The chain uses TRBV27 and TRBJ1-1; the D gene is possibly TRBD1 (5 bases). The CDR3 spans 13 residues. V was cut by 2 bases and J by 7 bases, with 11 bases left in between. Germline V gives CDR1 MNHEY, CDR2 SMNVEV (reference sequence). CDR3 bases: TGTGCCAGCAGTTTAAGGGGCACCAATGAAGCTTTCTTT. This gives the protein CASSLRGTNEAFF.

The rearrangement joins TRBV27 to TRBJ1-2; 9 bases line up with TRBD1. The J segment lost 8 bases and the V segment lost 4 bases, leaving 11 bases of the junction unmatched. The CDR3 consists of 15 residues. The germline gives CDR1 MNHEY, CDR2 SMNVEV (reference sequence). This chain's CDR3 is CASSYRGQNLGGYTF. In DNA, the CDR3 is TGTGCCAGCAGTTACAGGGGGCAGAATCTTGGGGGCTACACCTTC.

This clonotype was counted between two and nine times. The chain joins TRBV20-1 to TRBJ2-7; D not certain. The end of the DNA aligns better with TRBJ2-4, so the J call may be wrong. The CDR3 spans 15 residues. CDR1 is DFQATT, CDR2 SNEGSKA, per germline (reference sequence). For the CDR3, the DNA is TGCAGTGCTAGAGAGGCAGGTACTCGCGCTGACATTCAGTACTTC. It yields the protein CSAREAGTRADIQYF.

This clonotype was recorded a few times. The chain uses TRBV28 and TRBJ2-1; 7 bases are a match to TRBD2. With V trimmed by 2 bases and J by 12 bases, 4 bases remained unmatched. The CDR3 is 12 amino acids. Germline V lookup: CDR1 MDHEN, CDR2 SYDVKM. The CDR3 here is CASSLAAGAQFF. CDR3 nucleotides: TGTGCCAGCAGTTTAGCGGCGGGAGCGCAGTTCTTC.

The chain recombines TRBV25-1 with TRBJ2-4; 9 bases are a match to TRBD2. The DNA end favors TRBJ2-7, so the J call may be wrong. The length of the CDR3 is 15 residues. The germline V gene has CDR1 MGHDK and CDR2 SYGVNS. The CDR3 region has the DNA TGTGCCAGCAGTGAATGGGTAGCGGGGGACTACGAGCAGTACTTC. It yields the protein CASSEWVAGDYEQYF.

The chain employs TRBV3-1 and TRBJ2-1; 9 nucleotides agree with TRBD2. Trimming cost V 1 base and J 4 bases; bases outside gene matches: 11. The germline V gene encodes CDR1 LGHDT and CDR2 YNNKEL (reference sequence). This CDR3 region has 18 residues. The CDR3: CASSQVSSSGGTYNEQFF. CDR3 sequence (DNA): TGTGCCAGCAGCCAAGTATCGAGTAGCGGGGGCACATACAATGAGCAGTTCTTC.

The J gene is TRBJ1-2, the V gene TRBV29-1, with 9 bases fitting TRBD1. The germline CDR1 and CDR2 sequences are SQVTM and ANQGSEA. V shed 6 bases, J shed 7 bases, and the junction held 6 bases outside the gene matches. This CDR3 is 12 amino acids long. The CDR3 region has the DNA TGCAGCGTACAAAAGACAGGGGGTGGCTACACCTTC. It codes for CSVQKTGGGYTF.

This rearrangement joins TRBV11-2 to TRBJ1-1; D unclear. The CDR3 is 14 amino acids. The ends were cut back, 6 bases at V and 1 base at J, with 12 bases in the middle. Germline V gives CDR1 SGHAT, CDR2 FQNNGV. CDR3 nucleotide sequence: TGTGCCAGCAGTAATATCAACACGAACACTGAAGCTTTCTTT. It yields the protein CASSNINTNTEAFF.

The chain couples TRBV11-1 to TRBJ1-2; 8 bases map to TRBD1. Germline V gene data show CDR1 as SGHAT and CDR2 as FQDESV (reference sequence). The CDR3 has 15 amino acids. J lost 7 bases, V lost 5 bases, and 12 bases had no gene match. The CDR3: CASSPTSGQGGGYTF. The DNA for the CDR3 is TGTGCCAGCAGCCCCACCTCCGGACAGGGTGGTGGCTACACCTTC. The full variable domain, rest sourced from reference TRBV11-1 and TRBJ1-2, is EAEVAQSPRYKITEKSQAVAFWCDPISGHATLYWYRQILGQGPELLVQFQDESVVDDSQLPKDRFSAERLKGVDSTLKIQPAELGDSAMYLCASSPTSGQGGGYTFGSGTRLTVV.

The V gene is TRBV7-9, the J gene TRBJ1-6; unclear D gene. This CDR3 is built from 14 residues. CDR1 is SEHNR and CDR2 is FQNEAQ in the germline V gene (reference sequence). The V gene lost 1 base and the J gene lost 7 bases, with 8 bases spanning the gap. CDR3 residues: CASSLEMANSPLHF. The CDR3 nucleotides are TGTGCCAGCAGCTTAGAAATGGCCAATTCACCCCTCCACTTT.

This clonotype was seen more than once but under ten times. The chain has TRBV7-9 and TRBJ2-1, with 10 nucleotides matching TRBD1. With 2 bases clipped from V and 4 bases from J, the junction kept 14 bases outside the gene matches. From germline, CDR1 is SEHNR and CDR2 FQNEAQ (reference sequence). The CDR3 runs 19 residues. CDR3 in DNA: TGTGCCAGCAGCTTAAGGAGCACGGCCGCGGACAGGGGGTACAATGAGCAGTTCTTC. It codes for CASSLRSTAADRGYNEQFF.

This clonotype was seen a handful of times. This rearrangement joins TRBV12-3 or TRBV12-4 to TRBJ2-7; a weak D match, TRBD2 (6 bases). This CDR3 comprises 12 residues. Trimming shortened V by 5 bases and J by 3 bases, and 8 bases separated the two germline ends. CDR3 coding DNA: TGTGCCAGCAGTGGAGGGAACTACGAGCAGTACTTC. Amino acids: CASSGGNYEQYF.

The gene calls are TRBV24-1 and TRBJ2-1; the D gene is possibly TRBD2 (6 bases). The V end lost 3 bases, the J end lost 0 bases, and 14 bases lay between the germline ends. CDR1 is KGHDR, CDR2 SFDVKD, per germline. This CDR3 is 17 amino acids long. This chain's CDR3 is CATSDRSGSDSYNEQFF. CDR3 sequence (DNA): TGTGCCACCAGTGATCGTAGCGGATCGGACTCCTACAATGAGCAGTTCTTC.

To note about this clonotype: Being one base from a much bigger clone, this may be a read error. The chain recombines TRBV9 with TRBJ1-6; D is unclear. This CDR3 comprises 15 residues. CDR1 is SGDLS, CDR2 YYNGEE, per germline. The CDR3 protein is CASSPRWQDNSPPHF. In DNA, the CDR3 is TGTGCCAGCAGCCCCCGGTGGCAAGATAATTCACCCCCCCACTTT.

The V call is TRBV20-1, the J call TRBJ2-7; D is unresolved. V was clipped by 3 bases and J by 6 bases, with 6 bases between them. Germline CDR1 and CDR2: DFQATT and SNEGSKA (reference sequence). This CDR3 spans 10 amino acids. Here the CDR3 reads CSASSSEQYF. The CDR3 coding sequence is TGCAGTGCTAGTAGCTCCGAGCAGTACTTC.

The chain recombines TRBV21-1 with TRBJ2-1; the table gives TRBD1 as D, unverified against the DNA. TRBV21-1 is reported as a pseudogene. The CDR3 extends over 20 amino acids. The DNA for the CDR3 is TGTGCCAGCAGCAATGAGTGCGACAGGGGTGTGTTTATTGGCTACAATGAGCAGTTCTTC. Protein: CASSNECDRGVFIGYNEQFF.

This clonotype came up a few times. This chain uses TRBV6-4 with TRBJ1-6; D remains unclear. The germline V gene encodes CDR1 MRHNA and CDR2 SNTAGT. Trimming removed 2 bases from V and 8 bases from J, with 7 bases in between. The CDR3 length is 13 residues. CDR3 coding DNA: TGTGCCAGCAGTGACGACGGATATTCACCCCTCCACTTT. Amino acid sequence: CASSDDGYSPLHF.